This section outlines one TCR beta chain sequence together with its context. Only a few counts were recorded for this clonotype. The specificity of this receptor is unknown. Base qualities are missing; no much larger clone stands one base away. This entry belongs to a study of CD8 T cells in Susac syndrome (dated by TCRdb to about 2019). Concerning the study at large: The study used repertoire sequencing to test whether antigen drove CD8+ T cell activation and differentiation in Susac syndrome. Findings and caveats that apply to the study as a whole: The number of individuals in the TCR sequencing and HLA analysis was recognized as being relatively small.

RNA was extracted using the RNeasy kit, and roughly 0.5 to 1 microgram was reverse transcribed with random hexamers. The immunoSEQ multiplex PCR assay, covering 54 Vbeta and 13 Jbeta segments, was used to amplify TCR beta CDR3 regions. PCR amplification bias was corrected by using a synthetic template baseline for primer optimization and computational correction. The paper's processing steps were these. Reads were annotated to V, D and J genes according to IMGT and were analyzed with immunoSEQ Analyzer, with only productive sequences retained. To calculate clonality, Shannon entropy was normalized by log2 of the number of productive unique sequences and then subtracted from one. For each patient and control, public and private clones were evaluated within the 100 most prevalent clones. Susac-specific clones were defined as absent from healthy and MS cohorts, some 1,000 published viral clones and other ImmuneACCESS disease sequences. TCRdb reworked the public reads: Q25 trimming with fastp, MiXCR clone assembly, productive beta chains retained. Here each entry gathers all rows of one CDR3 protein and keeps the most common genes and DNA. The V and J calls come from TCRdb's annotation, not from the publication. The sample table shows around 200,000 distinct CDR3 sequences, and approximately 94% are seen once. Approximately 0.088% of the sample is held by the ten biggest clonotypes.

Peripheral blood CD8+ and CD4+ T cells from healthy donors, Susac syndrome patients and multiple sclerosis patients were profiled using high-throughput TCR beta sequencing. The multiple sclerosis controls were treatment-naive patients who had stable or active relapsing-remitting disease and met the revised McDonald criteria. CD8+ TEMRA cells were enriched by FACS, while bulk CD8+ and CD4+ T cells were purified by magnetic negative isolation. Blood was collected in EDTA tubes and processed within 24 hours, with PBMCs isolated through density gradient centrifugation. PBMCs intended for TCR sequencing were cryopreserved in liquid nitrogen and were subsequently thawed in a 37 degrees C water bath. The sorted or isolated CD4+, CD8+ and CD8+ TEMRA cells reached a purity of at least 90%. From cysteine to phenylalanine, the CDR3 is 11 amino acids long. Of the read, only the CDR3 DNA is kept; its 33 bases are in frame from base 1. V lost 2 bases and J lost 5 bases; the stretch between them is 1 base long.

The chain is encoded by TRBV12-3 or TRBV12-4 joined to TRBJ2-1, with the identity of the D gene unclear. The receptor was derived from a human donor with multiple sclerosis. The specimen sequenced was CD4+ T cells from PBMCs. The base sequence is TGTGCCAGCAGTTTAAACAATGAGCAGTTCTTC. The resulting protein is CASSLNNEQFF.